Listed below are T cell receptor beta chains from one sample, sequenced in a study of blood T cell repertoires in COVID-19. Sequenced by immunoSEQ multiplex PCR; TCRdb stores in-frame clones only, minus some. In the table there are approximately 230,000 clones, around 88% of which are singletons. Sequenced material: peripheral blood. These receptors were obtained from an elderly man with acute or convalescent COVID-19. CDR3s include the opening cysteine and the closing phenylalanine or tryptophan. The order of the fields is D gene, clone size, V gene, J gene, CDR3 DNA, CDR3 protein. D genes are given only for firm matches. Clone size is given for some rows only: seen once, a few or many times, or a class if the clone is expanded.

>TRBD1|.|TRBV6-5|TRBJ2-7
TGTGCCAGCAGACGGGGACAGCGATCCTACGAGCAGTACTTC
CASRRGQRSYEQYF
>.|.|TRBV18|TRBJ1-1
TGTGCCAGCTCACCTACTGAGCGGGGTGAGGCTTTCTTT
CASSPTERGEAFF
>.|.|TRBV5-1|TRBJ1-2
TGCGCCAGCAGCATCCTACAGGTACGGATCTATGGCTACACCTTC
CASSILQVRIYGYTF
>.|few|TRBV29-1|TRBJ2-7
TGCAGCGTTGAAAAGGGAGAGTCCGAGCAGTACTTC
CSVEKGESEQYF
>TRBD1|.|TRBV20-1|TRBJ1-2
TGCAGTGCAAGACAGGGGGGTGGCTACACCTTC
CSARQGGGYTF
>TRBD2|.|TRBV6-5|TRBJ2-7
TGTGCCAGCACCGGGACTAGCCTAGTCGAGCAGTACTTC
CASTGTSLVEQYF
>TRBD1|.|TRBV19|TRBJ2-5
TGTGCCAGTAGTCCGAGGGACAGAACGCAAGAGACCCAGTACTTC
CASSPRDRTQETQYF
>.|.|TRBV18|TRBJ2-2
TGTGCCAGCTCAGCGTTAACAGGGATGAACACCGGGGAGCTGTTTTTT
CASSALTGMNTGELFF
>.|.|TRBV5-1|TRBJ2-1
TGCGCCAGCAGCTTTGGGCCCCAGGATTACAATGAGCAGTTCTTC
CASSFGPQDYNEQFF
>.|.|TRBV9|TRBJ1-5
TGTGCCAGCAGCGTATTAGCAGATAGCAATCAGCCCCAGCATTTT
CASSVLADSNQPQHF
>.|.|TRBV6-5|TRBJ1-3
TGTGCCAGCAGAAGACAGGCCAACACCATATATTTT
CASRRQANTIYF
>TRBD2|.|TRBV7-2|TRBJ2-7
TGTGCCAGCAGCTTAAAAGCGGGGGGGCCTTACGAGCAGTACTTC
CASSLKAGGPYEQYF
>TRBD2|.|TRBV7-3|TRBJ2-1
TGTGCCAGCAGCTTGCTAGCGGGGGGTTACAATGAGCAGTTCTTC
CASSLLAGGYNEQFF
>.|.|TRBV19|TRBJ2-7
TGTGCCAGTAGTATACAGACAGAGACCGAGCAGTACTTC
CASSIQTETEQYF
>.|.|TRBV15|TRBJ2-2
TGTGCCACCAGCAGAGATAGGAGGGCCGGGGAGCTGTTTTTT
CATSRDRRAGELFF
>TRBD2|.|TRBV5-1|TRBJ2-1
TGCGCCAGCAGCGGACGGACTAGCGAGAGGAACAATGAGCAGTTCTTC
CASSGRTSERNNEQFF
>.|.|TRBV4-2|TRBJ1-2
TGTGCCAGCAGCCAAGAAGGCGGACAGTCTGAAGGCTACACCTTC
CASSQEGGQSEGYTF
>TRBD1|.|TRBV19|TRBJ1-5
TGTGCCAGTAGTTTATTAGGGTTACAGGGGATTAGCAATCAGCCCCAGCATTTT
CASSLLGLQGISNQPQHF
>TRBD1|.|TRBV6-2/TRBV6-3|TRBJ2-2
TGTGCCAGCAGTTACGGGTTACAGGGGTTTGACACCGGGGAGCTGTTTTTT
CASSYGLQGFDTGELFF
>TRBD2|.|TRBV7-2|TRBJ2-3
TGTGCCAGCAGCTTAGGCAGCGGGAGAGATACGCAGTATTTT
CASSLGSGRDTQYF
>.|.|TRBV5-8|TRBJ1-4
TGTGCCAGCATCTTCCGGACTGGCCCAATAAATGAAAAACTGTTTTTT
CASIFRTGPINEKLFF
>.|.|TRBV11-2|TRBJ1-6
TGTGCCAGCAGCTACGCACAGGGTCGGTCCTATAATTCACCCCTCCACTTT
CASSYAQGRSYNSPLHF
>TRBD1|few|TRBV5-1|TRBJ1-6
TGCGCCAGCAGCTTAGGACAGGATAATTCACCCCTCCACTTT
CASSLGQDNSPLHF
>TRBD1|.|TRBV2|TRBJ1-6
TGTGCCAGCAGTCGGGACAGGGGGTCCTATAATTCACCCCTCCACTTT
CASSRDRGSYNSPLHF
>TRBD2|.|TRBV19|TRBJ2-2
TGTGCCAGTAGTACGCCCCCGGGGAGGGCCGGGGAGCTGTTTTTT
CASSTPPGRAGELFF
>.|.|TRBV7-2|TRBJ1-6
TGTGCCAGCAGCTTAGATTACAGTTCACCCCTCCACTTT
CASSLDYSSPLHF
>TRBD1|.|TRBV5-4|TRBJ1-6
TGTGCCAGCAGCTTGAGGGCAGGGGGAAATTCACCCCTCCACTTT
CASSLRAGGNSPLHF
>TRBD2|.|TRBV5-1|TRBJ2-3
TGCGCCAGCAGCTTAGGGACTAGGGTGAACACAGATACGCAGTATTTT
CASSLGTRVNTDTQYF
>TRBD2|.|TRBV9|TRBJ2-3
TGTGCCAGCAGCGTAGAGGGTAGCGGGACGGCAGATACGCAGTATTTT
CASSVEGSGTADTQYF
>TRBD2|.|TRBV7-2|TRBJ2-1
TGTGCCAGCAGCTTAGTAGCGGCTAGCGGGAGTGAGCAGTTCTTC
CASSLVAASGSEQFF
>.|few|TRBV25-1|TRBJ2-5
TGTGCCAGCACCTCCCCTGGAGGAGGGCAAGAGACCCAGTACTTC
CASTSPGGGQETQYF
>TRBD2|.|TRBV10-3|TRBJ2-1
TGTGCCATCAGTGAGGCGGGAGGGGGTCGAGGTGAGCAGTTCTTC
CAISEAGGGRGEQFF
>.|.|TRBV28|TRBJ2-1
TGTGCCAGCACCATGACTAGTGGCCGGATCAATGAGCAGTTCTTC
CASTMTSGRINEQFF
>.|.|TRBV7-2|TRBJ2-5
TGTGCCAGCAGCAAAGGACACGGAGAGACCCAGTACTTC
CASSKGHGETQYF
>TRBD1|.|TRBV28|TRBJ1-1
TGTGCCAGCAGTTCGAGGGGGCGCCGGACTGAAGCTTTCTTT
CASSSRGRRTEAFF
>.|once|TRBV7-9|TRBJ1-1
TGTGCCAGCACCCTAAGGAGGAACACTGAAGCTTTCTTT
CASTLRRNTEAFF
>TRBD2|.|TRBV5-4|TRBJ2-1
TGTGCCAGCAGACCCGACCTACTAGCGGGAGGGTACAATGAGCAGTTCTTC
CASRPDLLAGGYNEQFF
>TRBD2|.|TRBV7-9|TRBJ2-1
TGTGCCAGCAGCCCTAGTGGGACTAGCGCAAATGAGCAGTTCTTC
CASSPSGTSANEQFF
>TRBD1|.|TRBV6-5|TRBJ2-5
TGTGCCAGCGGATGGGGACAGGGAACAGAGACCCAGTACTTC
CASGWGQGTETQYF
>TRBD1|.|TRBV4-3|TRBJ2-7
TGCGCCAGCAGCCAAGCCGGGACAGCAAACTACGAGCAGTACTTC
CASSQAGTANYEQYF
>.|.|TRBV18|TRBJ1-1
TGTGCCAGCTCCCCCGACAGATTGAACACTGAAGCTTTCTTT
CASSPDRLNTEAFF
>.|once|TRBV18|TRBJ1-1
TGTGCCAGCTCACCCCAAGGGGGGGCATCGGTGAACACTGAAGCTTTCTTT
CASSPQGGASVNTEAFF
>.|.|TRBV6-6|TRBJ2-2
TGTGCCAGCAGTTATTATCTCACCGGGGAGCTGTTTTTT
CASSYYLTGELFF
>.|few|TRBV11-3|TRBJ2-2
TGTGCCAGCAGCTTAGATCATGGGGCAAACACCGGGGAGCTGTTTTTT
CASSLDHGANTGELFF
>.|.|TRBV3-1/TRBV3-2|TRBJ1-5
TGTGCCAGCAGCCAAGCACGGGTCGGTGGCAATCAGCCCCAGCATTTT
CASSQARVGGNQPQHF
>.|.|TRBV7-9|TRBJ2-7
TGTGCCAGCAGCTCTCCGGGCTCCTACGAGCAGTACTTC
CASSSPGSYEQYF
>.|.|TRBV12-3/TRBV12-4|TRBJ1-1
TGTGCCAGCAGCCTAGGGAGGATCACTGAAGCTTTCTTT
CASSLGRITEAFF
>.|.|TRBV21-1|TRBJ2-2
TGTGCCAGCAGCTGGGACCCGGGACAGGGGGCGCCCGGGGAGCTGTTTTTT
CASSWDPGQGAPGELFF
>TRBD1|.|TRBV28|TRBJ1-3
TGTGCCAGCATCACAGGGGAGGCTGGAAACACCATATATTTT
CASITGEAGNTIYF
>.|.|TRBV12-3/TRBV12-4|TRBJ2-7
TGTGCCAGCACCCAGGACATAACCTACGAGCAGTACTTC
CASTQDITYEQYF
>.|.|TRBV6-2/TRBV6-3|TRBJ1-1
TGTGCCAGCAGTTCGGTACAGGGATGGCTGATGAACACTGAAGCTTTCTTT
CASSSVQGWLMNTEAFF
>.|.|TRBV13|TRBJ1-2
TGTGCCACCCTAGGGGTTAACTATGGCTACACCTTC
CATLGVNYGYTF
>.|few|TRBV7-2|TRBJ1-1
TGTGCCAGCAGCCCTATCCAGGGTGAAGCTTTCTTT
CASSPIQGEAFF
>.|.|TRBV19|TRBJ2-7
TGTGCCAGTAGTATAGGAGGGCAGATCTACGAGCAGTACTTC
CASSIGGQIYEQYF
>.|.|TRBV28|TRBJ2-7
TGTGCCAGCACCTCCCTCTACGAGCAGTACTTC
CASTSLYEQYF
>TRBD2|once|TRBV18|TRBJ2-7
TGTGCCAGCTCACTAGCGGGAACCTACGAGCAGTACTTC
CASSLAGTYEQYF
>TRBD1|few|TRBV10-3|TRBJ1-5
TGTGCCATCAGTCAGCCGGGACAGAAGTACCAGCCCCAGCATTTT
CAISQPGQKYQPQHF
>.|.|TRBV3-1/TRBV3-2|TRBJ2-5
TGTGCCAGCAGCCAAGACTTTATAGTTTCAGAGACCCAGTACTTC
CASSQDFIVSETQYF